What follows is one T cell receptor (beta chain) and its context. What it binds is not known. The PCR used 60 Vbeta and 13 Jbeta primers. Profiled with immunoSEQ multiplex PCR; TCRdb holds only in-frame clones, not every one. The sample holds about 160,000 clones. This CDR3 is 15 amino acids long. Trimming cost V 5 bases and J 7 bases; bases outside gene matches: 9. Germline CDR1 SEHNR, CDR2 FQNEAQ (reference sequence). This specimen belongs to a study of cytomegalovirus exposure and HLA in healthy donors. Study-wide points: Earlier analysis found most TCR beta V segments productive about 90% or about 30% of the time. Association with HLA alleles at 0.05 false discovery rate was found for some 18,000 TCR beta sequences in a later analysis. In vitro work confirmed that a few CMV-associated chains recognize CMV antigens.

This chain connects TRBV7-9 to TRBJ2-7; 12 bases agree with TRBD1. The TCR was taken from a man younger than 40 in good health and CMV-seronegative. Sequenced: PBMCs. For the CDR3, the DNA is TGTGCCAGCAGCCCGCCGGGACAGGGGGCGGGGGAGCAGTACTTC. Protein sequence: CASSPPGQGAGEQYF.